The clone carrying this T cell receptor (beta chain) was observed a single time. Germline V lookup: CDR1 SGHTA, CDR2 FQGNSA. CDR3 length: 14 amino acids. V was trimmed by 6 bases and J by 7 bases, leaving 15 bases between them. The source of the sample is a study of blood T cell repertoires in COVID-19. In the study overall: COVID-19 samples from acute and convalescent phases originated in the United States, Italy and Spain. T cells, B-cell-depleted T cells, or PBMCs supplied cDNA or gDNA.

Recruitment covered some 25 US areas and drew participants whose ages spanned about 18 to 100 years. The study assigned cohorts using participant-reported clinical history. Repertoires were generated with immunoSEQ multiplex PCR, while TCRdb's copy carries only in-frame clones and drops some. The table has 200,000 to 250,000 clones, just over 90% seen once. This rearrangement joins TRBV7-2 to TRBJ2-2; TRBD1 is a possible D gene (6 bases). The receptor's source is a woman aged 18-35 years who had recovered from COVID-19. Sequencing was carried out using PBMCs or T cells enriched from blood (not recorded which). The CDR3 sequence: CASRWRQAVGELFF. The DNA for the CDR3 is TGTGCCAGCAGATGGAGACAGGCAGTCGGGGAGCTGTTTTTT.